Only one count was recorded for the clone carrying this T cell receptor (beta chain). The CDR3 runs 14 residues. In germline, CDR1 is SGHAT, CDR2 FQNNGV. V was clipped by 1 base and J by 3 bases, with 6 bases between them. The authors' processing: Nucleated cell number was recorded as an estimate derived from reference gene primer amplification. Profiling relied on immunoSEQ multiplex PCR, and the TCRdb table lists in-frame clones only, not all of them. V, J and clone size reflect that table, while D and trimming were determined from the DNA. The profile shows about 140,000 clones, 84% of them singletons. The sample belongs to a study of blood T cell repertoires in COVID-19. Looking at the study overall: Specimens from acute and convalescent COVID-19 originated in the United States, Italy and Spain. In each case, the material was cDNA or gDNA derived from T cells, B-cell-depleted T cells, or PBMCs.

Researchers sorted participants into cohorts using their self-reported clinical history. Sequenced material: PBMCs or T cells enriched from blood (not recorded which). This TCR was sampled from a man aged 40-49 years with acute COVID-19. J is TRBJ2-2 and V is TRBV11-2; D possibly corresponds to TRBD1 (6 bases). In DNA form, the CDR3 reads TGTGCCAGCAGCTTAGGGACAGACACCGGGGAGCTGTTTTTT. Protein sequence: CASSLGTDTGELFF.